A single sample gave rise to the 5 T cell receptor beta chains below, sequenced in a study of cytomegalovirus exposure and HLA in healthy donors (dated by TCRdb to the late 2010s). The library relied on the immunoSEQ multiplex PCR assay. The multiplex PCR relied on a mix of 60 forward primers for TCR Vbeta segments and 13 reverse primers for TCR Jbeta segments. This immuneACCESS table, as held by TCRdb, lists in-frame sequences with V and J called but not all clones. Of the missing ones, under half trace to an unresolved V gene in checked studies; the others have no known cause. This specimen's table enumerates about 160,000 clones. Around 1.9% of the sample lies in the top ten. What was sequenced was PBMCs. The receptors were sampled from a man younger than 40 in good health and CMV-seronegative.

This CDR3 reads CASSPRRDRDGYGYTF. CDR3 DNA: TGTGCCAGCTCACCACGGAGGGACAGGGATGGGTATGGCTACACCTTC. The chain is built from TRBV18 and TRBJ1-2; 9 bases align to TRBD1. V trimming: 1 base; J trimming: 5 bases; junction bases outside the gene matches: 8. This CDR3 is built from 16 residues. The germline V gene encodes CDR1 KGHSH and CDR2 LQKENI.

This chain connects TRBV18 to TRBJ1-5; D ambiguous. Trimming pared 3 bases from V and 3 bases from J, leaving 12 bases between. CDR1 is KGHSH, CDR2 LQKENI, per germline. This CDR3 is built from 15 residues. CDR3 nucleotides: TGTGCCAGCTCACCTATGGCCAGTCTCAATCAGCCCCAGCATTTT. Its protein product is CASSPMASLNQPQHF.

V usage is TRBV7-9 and J usage is TRBJ2-7; 8 nucleotides line up with TRBD2. The junction had 9 bases not matched to a gene; V was cut back by 5 bases and J by 0 bases. Looked up from germline, CDR1 is SEHNR and CDR2 is FQNEAQ (reference sequence). The length of the CDR3 is 16 residues. CDR3 region: CASSPRVGRVSYEQYF. The DNA for the CDR3 is TGTGCCAGCAGCCCCCGGGTCGGGAGGGTCTCCTACGAGCAGTACTTC. Combining the CDR3 with reference TRBV7-9 and TRBJ2-7 gives the whole variable domain DTGVSQNPRHKITKRGQNVTFRCDPISEHNRLYWYRQTLGQGPEFLTYFQNEAQLEKSRLLSDRFSAERPKGSFSTLEIQRTEQGDSAMYLCASSPRVGRVSYEQYFGPGTRLTVT.

V gene TRBV19 combines with J gene TRBJ1-4; 7 nucleotides align to TRBD1. CDR3 size: 16 residues. Unmatched junction bases numbered 6, after V lost 5 bases and J lost 0 bases. Germline V gene lookup returns CDR1 LNHDA and CDR2 SQIVND (reference sequence). CDR3: CASSLWDSSTNEKLFF. The CDR3 region has the DNA TGTGCCAGTAGTCTATGGGACAGCTCAACTAATGAAAAACTGTTTTTT. Using reference TRBV19 and TRBJ1-4 for the parts outside the CDR3, the full variable domain is DGGITQSPKYLFRKEGQNVTLSCEQNLNHDAMYWYRQDPGQGLRLIYYSQIVNDFQKGDIAEGYSVSREKKESFPLTVTSAQKNPTAFYLCASSLWDSSTNEKLFFGSGTQLSVL.

The chain is built from TRBV5-1 and TRBJ2-5; 9 bases match TRBD2. Per the germline V gene, CDR1 is SGHRS and CDR2 is YFSETQ. V lost 4 bases, J lost 5 bases, and 9 bases stayed unmatched. This CDR3 comprises 15 residues. CDR3 loop: CASSLGLATSETQYF. The CDR3 coding sequence is TGCGCCAGCAGCCTGGGACTAGCTACCTCCGAGACCCAGTACTTC.